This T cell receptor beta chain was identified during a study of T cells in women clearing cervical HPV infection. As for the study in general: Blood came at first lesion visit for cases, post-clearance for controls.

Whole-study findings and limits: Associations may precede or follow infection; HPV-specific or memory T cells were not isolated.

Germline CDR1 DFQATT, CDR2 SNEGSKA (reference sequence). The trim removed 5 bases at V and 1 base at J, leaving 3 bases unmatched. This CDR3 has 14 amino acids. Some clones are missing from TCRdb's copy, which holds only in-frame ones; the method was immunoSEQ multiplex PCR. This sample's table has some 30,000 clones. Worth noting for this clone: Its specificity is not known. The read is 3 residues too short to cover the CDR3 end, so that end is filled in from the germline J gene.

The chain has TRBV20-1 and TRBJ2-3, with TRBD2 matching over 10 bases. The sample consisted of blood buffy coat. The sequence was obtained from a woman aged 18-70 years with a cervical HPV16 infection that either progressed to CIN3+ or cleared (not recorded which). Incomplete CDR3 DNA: TGCAGTGCTGTCCTAGCGGGGGGCACAGATACG. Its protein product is CSAVLAGGTDT. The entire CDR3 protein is CSAVLAGGTDTQYF.